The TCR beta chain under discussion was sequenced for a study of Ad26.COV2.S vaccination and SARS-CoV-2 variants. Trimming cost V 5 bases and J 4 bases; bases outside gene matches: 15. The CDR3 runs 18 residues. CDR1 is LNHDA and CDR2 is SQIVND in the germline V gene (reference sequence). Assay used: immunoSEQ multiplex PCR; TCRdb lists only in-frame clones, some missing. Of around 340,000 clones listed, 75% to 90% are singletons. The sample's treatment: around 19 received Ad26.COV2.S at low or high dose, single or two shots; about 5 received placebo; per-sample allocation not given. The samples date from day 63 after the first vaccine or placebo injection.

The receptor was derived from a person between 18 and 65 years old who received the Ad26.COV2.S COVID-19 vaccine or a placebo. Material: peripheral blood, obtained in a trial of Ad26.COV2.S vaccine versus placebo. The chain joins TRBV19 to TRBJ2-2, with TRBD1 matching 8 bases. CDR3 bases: TGTGCCAGTAGTCCCCGGGACAGGTTGTCCCTGAGCACCGGGGAGCTGTTTTTT. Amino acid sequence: CASSPRDRLSLSTGELFF. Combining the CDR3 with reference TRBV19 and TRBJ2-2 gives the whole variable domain DGGITQSPKYLFRKEGQNVTLSCEQNLNHDAMYWYRQDPGQGLRLIYYSQIVNDFQKGDIAEGYSVSREKKESFPLTVTSAQKNPTAFYLCASSPRDRLSLSTGELFFGEGSRLTVL.